The 7 T cell receptor beta chains below all came from one sample that was sequenced in a study of T-cell memory formation after mild COVID-19. MiXCR, applied by TCRdb to the 5' RACE reads, yields one record per CDR3 protein. The sample carries about 200,000 distinct CDR3 sequences, 9.5% recorded once. The sequenced sample was PBMCs or a T cell subset sorted from them (not recorded which). The receptor source for this set is a young man who had mild COVID-19 (a few samples of this study predate the infection). Cell type and time point are not known.

This clonotype was picked up a small number of times. This chain uses TRBV11-2 with TRBJ1-2; D is unclear. Germline V gene sequence: CDR1 SGHAT, CDR2 FQNNGV. V was cut by 7 bases and J by 7 bases, with 19 bases left in between. The CDR3 covers 14 residues. The CDR3 DNA sequence: TGTGCCAGCACAAGGACGGGATTGATGGCTGGCTACACCTTC. Amino acids: CASTRTGLMAGYTF.

The chain has TRBV12-3 or TRBV12-4 and TRBJ2-7; either TRBD1 or TRBD2 may fit D (7 bases each). V lost 6 bases to trimming and J lost 3 bases, with 18 bases between them. The CDR3 runs 15 residues. This CDR3 is CASSRWEGQIYEQYF. CDR3 nucleotide sequence: TGTGCCAGCAGCCGTTGGGAGGGACAGATCTACGAGCAGTACTTC.

The J gene is TRBJ1-5, the V gene TRBV28; a possible D gene is TRBD1 (6 bases). Germline CDR1 is MDHEN and CDR2 is SYDVKM. The CDR3 runs 15 residues. The ends were cut back, 6 bases at V and 4 bases at J, with 16 bases in the middle. CDR3 sequence (DNA): TGTGCCAGCAGCCGACAGGCAGCACCTAATCAGCCCCAGCATTTT. It translates to CASSRQAAPNQPQHF.

A remark on this clonotype: A junction boundary mismatches the germline segment, possibly from a read error. The chain has TRBV6-6 and TRBJ2-5; D may correspond to TRBD1 or TRBD2 (5 bases each). CDR3 length: 14 residues. Germline V CDR1 and CDR2: MNHNY, SVGAGI (reference sequence). CDR3 bases: TGTGCCGGCAGGATTCAATTGGGGGAGGAGACCCAGTACTTC. Translated, it gives CAGRIQLGEETQYF.

This clonotype was recorded many times. The J gene is TRBJ1-4, the V gene TRBV2, with D maybe TRBD1 (5 bases). Germline-derived CDR1 and CDR2 are SNHLY and FYNNEI. The CDR3 is 14 residues long. Between the trimmed V and J ends, which lost 7 bases and 4 bases, there was a span of 13 bases. The CDR3 nucleotides are TGTGCCAGCACCTCGGGGCCTCATAATGAAAAACTGTTTTTT. Protein product: CASTSGPHNEKLFF.

This clonotype has at least ten counts. The chain links TRBV6-5 to TRBJ1-4, with 7 bases aligning to TRBD1. Germline V gene sequence: CDR1 MNHEY, CDR2 SVGAGI. CDR3 length equals 15 residues. J gave up 4 bases and V 3 bases, and 5 bases lay outside the gene matches. As DNA, the CDR3 is TGTGCCAGCAGTTATGGAGACAGGGATAATGAAAAACTGTTTTTT. As protein: CASSYGDRDNEKLFF.

The chain employs TRBV20-1 and TRBJ2-6, with TRBD1 matching 10 bases. The CDR3 covers 17 residues. Germline trimming cut 5 bases from V and 2 bases from J; bases unmatched to any gene: 9. Germline lookup yields CDR1 DFQATT and CDR2 SNEGSKA (reference sequence). The CDR3 DNA follows: TGCAGTGCTCCTCGTCGACAGGGGGCTGCTGGGGCCAACGTCCTGACTTTC. This translates into CSAPRRQGAAGANVLTF.